This is a list of T cell receptor beta chains from one sample in a study of cytomegalovirus exposure and HLA in healthy donors. The data were produced by immunoSEQ multiplex PCR, yet TCRdb's version contains in-frame clones alone and is incomplete. The sample contains approximately 180,000 clones, 75% to 85% of which appear only once. The source material was PBMCs. These receptors originate from a woman aged 30 to 39 in good health and CMV-seronegative. Both conserved end residues are part of each CDR3. D genes are given only for firm matches. Clone size is given for some rows only: seen once, a few or many times, or a class if the clone is expanded.

len,v_gene,d_gene,abundance,j_gene,CDR3aa,CDR3nt
15,TRBV9,.,.,TRBJ1-1,CASSAHRGGRTEAFF,TGTGCCAGCAGCGCTCACCGGGGGGGGAGGACTGAAGCTTTCTTT
12,TRBV6-5,.,few,TRBJ1-6,CASSFLNSPLHF,TGTGCCAGCAGTTTTCTTAATTCACCCCTCCACTTT
17,TRBV18,TRBD1,.,TRBJ1-4,CASSPRQGKQTNEKLFF,TGTGCCAGCTCACCTCGACAGGGGAAGCAAACTAATGAAAAACTGTTTTTT
13,TRBV4-1,.,.,TRBJ2-3,CASSQGLAGTQYF,TGCGCCAGCAGCCAAGGGTTGGCAGGTACGCAGTATTTT
15,TRBV7-7,.,.,TRBJ2-5,CASSLGQGIQETQYF,TGTGCTAGCAGCTTAGGCCAGGGTATTCAAGAGACCCAGTACTTC
20,TRBV15,TRBD2,.,TRBJ2-7,CATSREPGLAGGSSSYEQYF,TGTGCCACCAGCAGGGAACCGGGACTAGCGGGGGGGTCGAGCTCCTACGAGCAGTACTTC
18,TRBV28,TRBD1,.,TRBJ1-3,CASSGERGLFYSGNTIYF,TGTGCCAGCAGTGGTGAGAGGGGGCTATTTTATTCGGGAAACACCATATATTTT
15,TRBV5-5,.,.,TRBJ2-7,CASGMGRATSYEQYF,TGTGCCAGCGGTATGGGCAGGGCCACCTCCTACGAGCAGTACTTC
14,TRBV27,.,.,TRBJ2-7,CASSQMDSYYEQYF,TGTGCCAGCAGTCAGATGGACAGTTACTACGAGCAGTACTTC
14,TRBV19,.,.,TRBJ1-3,CASRETGGGNTIYF,TGTGCCAGTAGAGAGACAGGTGGAGGAAACACCATATATTTT
15,TRBV28,.,.,TRBJ2-3,CASSLWTEFTDTQYF,TGTGCCAGCAGTTTATGGACAGAGTTCACAGATACGCAGTATTTT
15,TRBV19,TRBD1,.,TRBJ2-1,CASSGTGGPYNEQFF,TGTGCCAGTAGTGGGACAGGAGGCCCCTACAATGAGCAGTTCTTC
16,TRBV5-4,.,.,TRBJ1-1,CASSLSGNRMNTEAFF,TGTGCCAGCAGCTTATCAGGGAACCGGATGAACACTGAAGCTTTCTTT
15,TRBV6-6,.,once,TRBJ2-5,CASSPQGPEGLAQYF,TGTGCCAGCAGTCCCCAGGGGCCCGAGGGGTTGGCCCAGTACTTC
15,TRBV6-5,.,.,TRBJ1-2,CASSYSGGGLYGYTF,TGTGCCAGCAGTTACTCAGGGGGGGGCCTCTATGGCTACACCTTC
14,TRBV28,.,.,TRBJ1-2,CASSQIGRLYGYTF,TGTGCCAGCAGTCAAATAGGGAGACTCTATGGCTACACCTTC
12,TRBV29-1,.,.,TRBJ2-4,CSVLTGENSQYF,TGCAGCGTGCTGACAGGAGAAAACAGTCAGTACTTC
11,TRBV13,.,.,TRBJ1-1,CASSTGTEAFF,TGTGCCAGCAGTACGGGGACTGAAGCTTTCTTT
16,TRBV27,.,few,TRBJ2-1,CASRLGWAGSYNEQFF,TGTGCCAGCCGACTAGGGTGGGCTGGCTCCTACAATGAGCAGTTCTTC
16,TRBV28,TRBD2,.,TRBJ2-3,CASSLAGGGPTDTQYF,TGTGCCAGCAGTTTAGCGGGGGGAGGCCCCACAGATACGCAGTATTTT
14,TRBV2,TRBD1,few,TRBJ2-2,CAGQGPANTGELFF,TGTGCCGGACAGGGACCCGCGAACACCGGGGAGCTGTTTTTT
17,TRBV5-8,.,.,TRBJ2-7,CASSRDKTGKSSYEQYF,TGTGCCAGCAGCCGAGACAAGACAGGAAAGAGCTCCTACGAGCAGTACTTC
11,TRBV6-1,.,.,TRBJ2-1,CASSEVYEQFF,TGTGCCAGCAGTGAAGTCTATGAGCAGTTCTTC
16,TRBV5-4,TRBD1,.,TRBJ1-1,CASSPRDRVEGTEAFF,TGTGCCAGCAGCCCCCGGGACAGGGTTGAGGGCACTGAAGCTTTCTTT
15,TRBV28,.,.,TRBJ1-3,CASSFGGQAGNTIYF,TGTGCCAGCAGTTTCGGGGGGCAGGCTGGAAACACCATATATTTT
14,TRBV7-2,TRBD1,.,TRBJ2-2,CASSFQGVPGELFF,TGTGCCAGCAGCTTCCAGGGGGTGCCTGGGGAGCTGTTTTTT
17,TRBV4-2,TRBD1,.,TRBJ2-3,CASSQEVGQGSTDTQYF,TGTGCCAGCAGCCAAGAGGTCGGACAGGGTTCCACAGATACGCAGTATTTT
19,TRBV6-1,TRBD1,.,TRBJ1-2,CASSGSIRGQRPRVDGYTF,TGTGCCAGCAGTGGATCGATCAGGGGACAGCGCCCTCGGGTGGATGGCTACACCTTC
12,TRBV28,.,.,TRBJ1-1,CASKSLIGEAFF,TGTGCCAGCAAGTCATTGATCGGTGAAGCTTTCTTT
12,TRBV27,TRBD2,.,TRBJ2-7,CASRAGGYEQYF,TGTGCCAGCAGAGCGGGAGGGTACGAGCAGTACTTC
11,TRBV20-1,.,few,TRBJ2-7,CSASQGYEQYF,TGCAGTGCCTCTCAGGGGTACGAGCAGTACTTC
15,TRBV4-1,TRBD1,.,TRBJ2-7,CASSQVPGGLYEQYF,TGCGCCAGCAGCCAAGTACCAGGGGGTCTCTACGAGCAGTACTTC
16,TRBV6-1,.,.,TRBJ2-7,CASSEEVGIFAYEQYF,TGTGCCAGCAGTGAAGAAGTGGGCATTTTCGCCTACGAGCAGTACTTC
15,TRBV5-1,TRBD1,.,TRBJ2-2,CASSSGTGHTGELFF,TGCGCCAGCAGCTCCGGGACAGGGCACACCGGGGAGCTGTTTTTT
13,TRBV30,.,.,TRBJ2-4,CAWSAGSKNSQYF,TGTGCCTGGAGTGCGGGGTCCAAAAACAGTCAGTACTTC
15,TRBV19,TRBD1,.,TRBJ2-7,CASSLTGTGAGEQYF,TGTGCCAGTAGCCTGACCGGGACAGGAGCTGGCGAGCAGTACTTC
15,TRBV2,.,.,TRBJ1-3,CASSDGRLSGNTIYF,TGTGCCAGCAGTGATGGCAGGCTCTCTGGAAACACCATATATTTT
15,TRBV7-3,TRBD1,.,TRBJ2-2,CASSLIQGGTGELFF,TGTGCCAGCAGCTTAATACAGGGGGGCACCGGGGAGCTGTTTTTT
14,TRBV29-1,.,few,TRBJ1-2,CSVVSRATNYGYTF,TGCAGCGTTGTGAGCAGGGCCACTAACTATGGCTACACCTTC
15,TRBV6-5,.,.,TRBJ2-5,CASSPRLNTQKTQYF,TGTGCCAGCAGTCCCCGACTCAATACCCAAAAGACCCAGTACTTC
16,TRBV5-8,.,few,TRBJ2-2,CASSLNSLPNTGELFF,TGTGCCAGCAGCTTGAACAGTCTACCTAACACCGGGGAGCTGTTTTTT
17,TRBV5-6,TRBD2,once,TRBJ2-3,CASSFLGGGAGKDTQYF,TGTGCCAGCAGCTTCTTAGGCGGGGGGGCCGGGAAAGATACGCAGTATTTT
14,TRBV27,.,.,TRBJ2-7,CASSLSSPFYEQYF,TGTGCCAGCAGTTTATCGTCTCCCTTCTACGAGCAGTACTTC
13,TRBV6-5,.,few,TRBJ2-6,CASRPLGANGLTF,TGTGCCAGCAGGCCGTTGGGGGCCAACGGCCTGACTTTC
16,TRBV5-4,TRBD2,.,TRBJ2-7,CASSPGGGGASREQYF,TGTGCCAGCAGCCCGGGGGGCGGGGGGGCATCGCGAGAGCAGTACTTC
13,TRBV27,.,.,TRBJ1-5,CASSLTVYQPQHF,TGTGCCAGCAGTTTGACAGTCTATCAGCCCCAGCATTTT
15,TRBV9,.,.,TRBJ2-5,CASSVESGVGETQYF,TGTGCCAGCAGCGTAGAATCCGGGGTGGGAGAGACCCAGTACTTC
11,TRBV29-1,.,once,TRBJ1-1,CSVGVEYQAFF,TGCAGCGTCGGCGTGGAGTACCAAGCTTTCTTT
21,TRBV4-1,TRBD2,.,TRBJ2-1,CASSQVALAGGLGSTGDEQFF,TGCGCCAGCAGCCAAGTCGCTCTAGCGGGGGGGTTAGGTTCCACGGGGGACGAGCAGTTCTTC
14,TRBV5-1,.,.,TRBJ1-1,CASSLYLGETEAFF,TGCGCCAGCAGCTTATATCTCGGGGAAACTGAAGCTTTCTTT
20,TRBV10-3,TRBD2,.,TRBJ2-3,CVISEKGLAGGSARTDTQYF,TGTGTCATCAGTGAGAAGGGACTAGCGGGAGGTAGTGCTCGCACAGATACGCAGTATTTT
14,TRBV29-1,TRBD2,.,TRBJ2-3,CSPQGPSGTDTQYF,TGCAGCCCCCAGGGTCCTAGCGGGACAGATACGCAGTATTTT
15,TRBV5-4,.,.,TRBJ2-7,CASSPGTGGPYEQYF,TGTGCCAGCAGCCCCGGGACTGGCGGACCCTACGAGCAGTACTTC
15,TRBV19,.,.,TRBJ1-1,CASIPRGGKNTEAFF,TGTGCCAGTATCCCTAGGGGGGGGAAAAACACTGAAGCTTTCTTT
14,TRBV6-5,TRBD2,.,TRBJ2-1,CASSGTSGYNEQFF,TGTGCCAGCAGTGGGACTAGCGGGTACAATGAGCAGTTCTTC
14,TRBV10-1,TRBD1,.,TRBJ1-3,CASSRDRAGNTIYF,TGCGCCAGCAGTAGGGACAGAGCGGGAAACACCATATATTTT
15,TRBV5-1,TRBD2,.,TRBJ2-3,CASSAGGIGTDTQYF,TGCGCCAGCAGCGCGGGGGGGATTGGCACAGATACGCAGTATTTT
20,TRBV15,.,.,TRBJ2-2,CATSTYRDSLRAVGTGELFF,TGTGCCACCAGCACGTACCGGGACTCCCTGAGGGCGGTAGGCACCGGGGAGCTGTTTTTT